This T cell receptor (beta chain) appears in the sequencing data of a study of shared clonotypes between healthy human individuals. Points on this clone: Antigen: not known. Other DNA sequences within the sample encode an identical CDR3.

The naive CD8 subset, CD45RO-negative cells positively selected for CCR7, excluded terminally differentiated effector memory CD45RA+ cells. Genomic DNA from each subset was divided evenly over several immunoSEQ plates. The input for sorted-subset replicate PCRs was approximately 190 ng DNA, tens of thousands of T cell genomes. This table comes from immunoSEQ multiplex PCR, and its TCRdb copy is limited to in-frame clones, with some not included. The table includes around 2.1 million clones, just over 90% detected once. Broader study findings: Only blood was sampled, and tissue TCR repertoires likely differ from blood ones. Compared with clonotypes that all four donors shared, non-shared clonotypes had lower generation probabilities.

V was clipped by 0 bases and J by 2 bases, with 3 bases between them. CDR1 is SGHDT, CDR2 YYEEEE, per germline. The CDR3 has 13 residues. This chain joins TRBV5-6 and TRBJ1-5; D gene unclear. The clonotype originates from a man younger than 35 in good health. Some clones in this sample may be carry-over from other donors' samples. The sample was naive CD8+ T cells from PBMCs. The CDR3 region is CASSLGRNQPQHF. The CDR3 DNA is TGTGCCAGCAGCTTGGGTCGCAATCAGCCCCAGCATTTT. Full variable domain (remainder filled in from reference TRBV5-6 and TRBJ1-5): DAGVTQSPTHLIKTRGQQVTLRCSPKSGHDTVSWYQQALGQGPQFIFQYYEEEERQRGNFPDRFSGHQFPNYSSELNVNALLLGDSALYLCASSLGRNQPQHFGDGTRLSIL.